One sample yielded the 10 T cell receptor beta chains listed below, sequenced in a study of Ad26.COV2.S vaccination and SARS-CoV-2 variants. Treatment here: approximately 18 received Ad26.COV2.S at low or high dose, single or two shots; roughly five received placebo; per-sample allocation not given. Sampling happened 63 days after the first vaccine or placebo injection. TCRdb's table, derived via immunoSEQ multiplex PCR, lists solely in-frame clones and lacks some. Of about 350,000 clones listed, around 89% are singletons. Sample: peripheral blood, taken in a trial of Ad26.COV2.S vaccine versus placebo. The receptors were gathered from a person between 18 and 60 years old who received the Ad26.COV2.S COVID-19 vaccine or a placebo.

The rearrangement joins TRBV25-1 to TRBJ2-1; 10 bases align to TRBD1. V lost 4 bases, J lost 5 bases, and 5 bases stayed unmatched. CDR3 length equals 15 residues. Germline lookup yields CDR1 MGHDK and CDR2 SYGVNS. The CDR3 loop reads CASSASGTGDNEQFF. In DNA, the CDR3 is TGTGCCAGCAGTGCCTCCGGGACAGGGGACAATGAGCAGTTCTTC.

The V call is TRBV28, the J call TRBJ1-2, with D possibly being TRBD1 (5 bases). The CDR3 has 13 residues. V was shortened by 7 bases and J by 4 bases, with 13 bases between the two germline ends. The germline V gene has CDR1 MDHEN and CDR2 SYDVKM. The CDR3 region is CASTGTSLYGYTF. Here the CDR3 DNA reads TGTGCCAGCACCGGGACGTCTCTCTATGGCTACACCTTC.

The genes are TRBV7-9 and TRBJ1-1; tentatively, D is TRBD1 (5 bases). Between the trimmed V and J ends, which lost 3 bases and 0 bases, there was a span of 14 bases. Germline V gene data show CDR1 as SEHNR and CDR2 as FQNEAQ (reference sequence). The CDR3 has 16 amino acids. The CDR3 DNA sequence: TGTGCCAGCAGCTTTGGGGCGGAAGTTATGAACACTGAAGCTTTCTTT. The encoded protein is CASSFGAEVMNTEAFF.

In its sample, this clone was seen once. This rearrangement joins TRBV11-2 to TRBJ1-3, with a tentative D call TRBD1 (5 bases). Deletions cut 5 bases from V and 6 bases from J, with 17 bases between. The germline V gene has CDR1 SGHAT and CDR2 FQNNGV. There are 15 residues in the CDR3. The DNA of the CDR3 is TGTGCCAGCAGCCCCGTCCGGGACGGTAAAAACACCATATATTTT. Residues: CASSPVRDGKNTIYF.

The chain combines TRBV7-2 with TRBJ2-1; 8 nucleotides align to TRBD2. Germline V gene data show CDR1 as SGHTA and CDR2 as FQGNSA. The CDR3 consists of 15 residues. V gave up 0 bases and J gave up 3 bases; unmatched junction bases: 1. The CDR3 sequence is CASSLALAGYNEQFF. The CDR3 nucleotides are TGTGCCAGCAGCTTAGCTCTAGCGGGCTACAATGAGCAGTTCTTC.

CDR3 nucleotides: TGTGCCAGCAGCCAAGGGGACTTCACGCAAGAGACCCAGTACTTC. Amino acid sequence: CASSQGDFTQETQYF. The chain links TRBV14 to TRBJ2-5; perhaps TRBD2 as D (6 bases). The length of the CDR3 is 15 residues. The V end was cut by 1 base, the J end by 2 bases, with 11 bases between. Looked up from germline, CDR1 is SGHDN and CDR2 is FVKESK.

This clone showed up just once. This rearrangement joins TRBV5-4 to TRBJ1-1; no firm D call. This CDR3 contains 13 residues. The germline V and J ends were trimmed by 1 base and 1 base, with 5 bases remaining between them. Germline V lookup: CDR1 SGHNT, CDR2 YYREEE (reference sequence). The CDR3 protein is CASSLLGNTEAFF. In DNA, the CDR3 is TGTGCCAGCAGCTTGTTGGGGAACACTGAAGCTTTCTTT.

This clone was seen a single time. The rearrangement uses TRBV27 and TRBJ1-4; D ambiguous. The germline V and J ends were trimmed by 3 bases and 8 bases, with 19 bases remaining between them. Germline CDR1 MNHEY, CDR2 SMNVEV (reference sequence). The CDR3 runs to 16 residues. The DNA for the CDR3 is TGTGCCAGCAGTTTTCTTTCAGGAGGTATACGAGAAAAACTGTTTTTT. Residues: CASSFLSGGIREKLFF.

This chain links TRBV5-4 with TRBJ2-2; D is undetermined. The CDR3 covers 16 residues. V was clipped by 5 bases and J by 0 bases, with 14 bases between them. Germline V CDR1 and CDR2: SGHNT, YYREEE (reference sequence). Written as DNA, the CDR3 is TGTGCCAGCAGTCCCGAGATAGAAGCGAACACCGGGGAGCTGTTTTTT. Translating it yields CASSPEIEANTGELFF.

Concerning this clone: An end of the junction differs from the germline gene, which may be a read error. The chain recombines TRBV10-3 with TRBJ1-6, with D possibly TRBD1 on 5 matching bases. Germline V gene data show CDR1 as ENHRY and CDR2 as SYGVKD. CDR3 size: 14 residues. CDR3 sequence: CATLAGGDHSPLHF. Written as DNA, the CDR3 is TGTGCCACTCTTGCGGGGGGGGATCATTCGCCCCTCCACTTT.